Following are 32 T cell receptor beta chains from one sample sequenced in a study of shared clonotypes between healthy human individuals. The assay was immunoSEQ multiplex PCR, and TCRdb's table has in-frame clones only and misses some. Seen here are 400,000 to 500,000 clones, 70% to 85% observed once, and the top ten hold about 12%. The specimen sequenced was PBMCs. These TCRs come from a woman aged 40 to 49 in good health. Some clones in this sample may be carry-over from other donors' samples.

This chain joins TRBV4-1 and TRBJ1-1; D is unclear. The CDR3 loop spans 17 amino acids. V dropped 0 bases and J dropped 4 bases, with 18 bases sitting between them. Per germline, CDR1 MGHRA and CDR2 YSYEKL. For the CDR3, the DNA is TGCGCCAGCAGCCAAGATTTGAGTCCGCCCGGACGCACTGAAGCTTTCTTT. It encodes CASSQDLSPPGRTEAFF.

The chain links TRBV19 to TRBJ1-2; maybe TRBD1 (6 bases). The germline V gene encodes CDR1 LNHDA and CDR2 SQIVND (reference sequence). The CDR3 spans 12 residues. V lost 7 bases and J lost 6, with 12 bases in between. This CDR3 is CASTQQGDGYTF. The CDR3 DNA is TGTGCCAGTACCCAACAGGGAGATGGCTACACCTTC.

The V gene is TRBV11-3, the J gene TRBJ2-3; TRBD1 agrees at 11 bases. Germline assignment: CDR1 SGHNT and CDR2 YENEEA. V dropped 0 bases and J dropped 7; count of bases not matched to a gene: 9. The CDR3 sequence is 17 residues long. The CDR3 DNA reads as TGTGCCAGCAGCTTAGAAGAAGGGACAGGGGGAACAAATACGCAGTATTTT. Translating gives CASSLEEGTGGTNTQYF.

The chain links TRBV7-8 to TRBJ1-1; no definite D call. The germline CDR1 and CDR2 sequences are SGHVS and FQNEAQ. CDR3 size: 11 residues. V dropped 5 bases and J dropped 5 bases, with 6 bases sitting between them. CDR3 sequence reads: CASSQSTEAFF. The CDR3 DNA is TGTGCCAGCAGCCAGTCAACTGAAGCTTTCTTT.

This chain uses TRBV2 with TRBJ2-2; D not certain. The CDR3 has 14 residues. The germline V gene encodes CDR1 SNHLY and CDR2 FYNNEI. Trimming removed 8 bases from V and 1 base from J, with 11 bases in between. Here the CDR3 reads CASQTYKNTGELFF. DNA for the CDR3: TGTGCCAGCCAAACATACAAGAACACCGGGGAGCTGTTTTTT.

This clone was detected once. The rearrangement joins TRBV7-2 to TRBJ1-2; the D is unclear. Germline-derived CDR1 and CDR2 are SGHTA and FQGNSA. This CDR3 comprises 13 residues. V shed 6 bases and J shed 6 bases, with 14 bases lying between them. CDR3 bases: TGTGCCAGCAGTCGGCCCGAGTCTAATGGCTACACCTTC. The encoded protein is CASSRPESNGYTF.

This clone was seen a single time. The rearrangement links TRBV7-9 to TRBJ2-1; D call uncertain. This CDR3 comprises 13 residues. V was clipped by 5 bases and J by 6 bases, with 11 bases between them. Germline values: CDR1 SEHNR, CDR2 FQNEAQ (reference sequence). CDR3 sequence (DNA): TGTGCCAGCAGCCCTAGTTGGGGCAATGAGCAGTTCTTC. Its protein is CASSPSWGNEQFF.

V and J are TRBV28 and TRBJ1-5, with D tentatively TRBD1 (5 bases). This CDR3 is built from 17 residues. Germline V gene sequence: CDR1 MDHEN, CDR2 SYDVKM. V was cut by 8 bases and J by 0 bases, with 20 bases left in between. CDR3 residues: CASRGRGIAYSNQPQHF. For the CDR3, the DNA is TGTGCCAGCCGGGGTAGGGGAATTGCGTATAGCAATCAGCCCCAGCATTTT.

This clone was found a few times. The chain combines TRBV19 with TRBJ1-2, with 12 positions matching TRBD1. CDR1 and CDR2 (germline): LNHDA, SQIVND (reference sequence). J gave up 8 bases and V 6 bases, and 7 bases lay outside the gene matches. The CDR3 consists of 14 residues. The CDR3 loop reads CASRDGTGGEGYTF. The CDR3 DNA reads TGTGCCAGTAGGGACGGGACAGGGGGCGAAGGCTACACCTTC.

The chain recombines TRBV15 with TRBJ2-3, with D uncertain. The CDR3 is 15 amino acids. The germline gives CDR1 LNHNV, CDR2 YYDKDF (reference sequence). Trimming stripped 0 bases from V and 2 bases from J, with 9 bases between. The CDR3 loop is CATSRERQLTDTQYF. The CDR3 region has the DNA TGTGCCACCAGCAGAGAGAGGCAGCTCACAGATACGCAGTATTTT.

V usage is TRBV6-4 and J usage is TRBJ2-1, with 9 bases lining up with TRBD2. Germline CDR1 and CDR2: MRHNA and SNTAGT. Unmatched junction bases numbered 8, after V lost 7 bases and J lost 4 bases. The CDR3 runs 15 residues. The CDR3 bases are TGTGCCAGCATCCTAGCGGGAAGACATTACAATGAGCAGTTCTTC. As protein: CASILAGRHYNEQFF.

This chain uses TRBV7-3 with TRBJ1-5, with no clear D. CDR1 is SGHTA and CDR2 is FQGTGA in the germline V gene. The CDR3 sequence is 13 residues long. With 0 bases removed from V and 4 bases from J, the gap between germline ends came to 4 bases. The CDR3 loop reads CASSLTLNQPQHF. Here the CDR3 DNA reads TGTGCCAGCAGCTTAACGTTAAATCAGCCCCAGCATTTT.

The chain is built from TRBV5-1 and TRBJ2-7; D not certain. Germline V lookup: CDR1 SGHRS, CDR2 YFSETQ. Trimming removed 0 bases at V and 4 bases at J, with 8 bases between. The CDR3 is 13 residues long. The CDR3 nucleotides are TGCGCCAGCAGCTTGGATAAGGGATACGAGCAGTACTTC. Amino acid sequence: CASSLDKGYEQYF.

This rearrangement joins TRBV11-2 to TRBJ2-7; the D gene could be TRBD1 or TRBD2 (5 bases each). Germline V gene data show CDR1 as SGHAT and CDR2 as FQNNGV. V lost 5 bases to trimming and J lost 5 bases, with 13 bases between them. CDR3 size: 13 residues. In nucleotides, the CDR3 is TGTGCCAGCAGCCCAGGGACCTTAAACGAGCAGTACTTC. Protein product: CASSPGTLNEQYF.

The chain has TRBV7-2 and TRBJ2-3; TRBD1 agrees at 7 bases. The V gene end was trimmed by 5 bases and the J gene end by 4 bases; junction bases not matched to a gene: 6. This CDR3 region has 14 residues. Germline V gene lookup returns CDR1 SGHTA and CDR2 FQGNSA. The CDR3 nucleotides read TGTGCCAGCAGCCGTGGGACAGTTCCAGATACGCAGTATTTT. Encoded protein: CASSRGTVPDTQYF. The variable domain in full, completed from reference TRBV7-2 and TRBJ2-3, reads GAGVSQSPSNKVTEKGKDVELRCDPISGHTALYWYRQSLGQGLEFLIYFQGNSAPDKSGLPSDRFSAERTGGSVSTLTIQRTQQEDSAVYLCASSRGTVPDTQYFGPGTRLTVL.

The CDR3 nucleotides are TGTGCCAGCCGTCCCCAGGGGGCGGGTGAGCAGTTCTTC. It codes for CASRPQGAGEQFF. This chain links TRBV28 with TRBJ2-1, with TRBD1 identical over 8 bases. After removal of 8 bases from V and 9 bases from J, the junction contained 9 bases not matched to a gene. In germline, CDR1 is MDHEN, CDR2 SYDVKM. The CDR3 is made up of 13 amino acids.

The chain joins TRBV11-1 to TRBJ2-7; a possible D gene is TRBD2 (6 bases). The CDR3 has 14 amino acids. The ends were cut back, 1 base at V and 4 bases at J, with 11 bases in the middle. From germline, CDR1 is SGHAT and CDR2 FQDESV (reference sequence). CDR3 in amino acids: CASSLGTKEYEQYF. The CDR3 nucleotides read TGTGCCAGCAGCTTAGGGACTAAGGAATACGAGCAGTACTTC.

This clone occurred once. The V and J genes are TRBV5-1 and TRBJ2-1, with a tentative D call TRBD2 (6 bases). CDR1 is SGHRS, CDR2 YFSETQ, per germline. CDR3 length equals 15 residues. Trimming shortened V by 7 bases and J by 0 bases, and 14 bases separated the two germline ends. The CDR3 spells CASEEGQGSYNEQFF. The CDR3 coding sequence is TGCGCCAGCGAGGAGGGGCAGGGCTCCTACAATGAGCAGTTCTTC.

The rearrangement links TRBV4-1 to TRBJ2-7, with TRBD2 matching over 10 bases. Germline trimming cut 1 base from V and 3 bases from J; bases unmatched to any gene: 3. Germline CDR1 and CDR2: MGHRA and YSYEKL. The CDR3 is 15 residues long. The chain's CDR3 is CASSQASGRVYEQYF. CDR3 DNA sequence: TGCGCCAGCAGCCAAGCTAGCGGGAGAGTCTACGAGCAGTACTTC.

On this clone: The sample has other DNA sequences that encode this CDR3 too. This chain links TRBV11-3 with TRBJ2-1, with D maybe TRBD2 (6 bases). Germline CDR1 reads SGHNT; CDR2 reads YENEEA. The ends were cut back, 5 bases at V and 5 bases at J, with 13 bases in the middle. This CDR3 has 14 residues. The CDR3 DNA reads as TGTGCCAGCAGCCTTGGGAGGTCCAACAATGAGCAGTTCTTC. The encoded protein is CASSLGRSNNEQFF.

J is TRBJ2-7 and V is TRBV4-1, with a possible D match to TRBD2 (5 bases). Between the trimmed V and J ends, which lost 2 bases and 2 bases, there was a span of 10 bases. CDR1 is MGHRA and CDR2 is YSYEKL in the germline V gene. CDR3 length: 14 amino acids. CDR3 loop: CASSQTLVPYEQYF. The CDR3 DNA reads as TGCGCCAGCAGCCAAACACTAGTCCCCTACGAGCAGTACTTC.

The chain has TRBV11-2 and TRBJ2-5; either TRBD1 or TRBD2 may supply D (7 bases each). CDR1 SGHAT and CDR2 FQNNGV come from the germline V gene. The CDR3 loop spans 18 amino acids. The V gene lost 5 bases and the J gene lost 5 bases, with 27 bases spanning the gap. The CDR3 loop is CASSPPPRGAGERETQYF. The CDR3 DNA follows: TGTGCCAGCAGCCCGCCTCCCAGGGGGGCGGGGGAACGGGAGACCCAGTACTTC.

V gene TRBV28 combines with J gene TRBJ1-5, with D possibly matching TRBD1 (6 bases). Looked up from germline, CDR1 is MDHEN and CDR2 is SYDVKM. Between the trimmed V and J ends, which lost 8 bases and 7 bases, there was a span of 12 bases. The CDR3 is made up of 12 amino acids. CDR3 DNA sequence: TGTGCCAGCTGGACAGTGGACCAGCCCCAGCATTTT. Its protein product is CASWTVDQPQHF.

This clone has only one observation. It may be a read error: a sequence one base away is much more abundant. The chain's CDR3 is CASSKLAGESGELFF. CDR3 bases: TGTGCCAGCAGCAAACTAGCGGGAGAGTCCGGGGAGCTGTTTTTT. The rearrangement joins TRBV4-2 to TRBJ2-2; 11 bases are a match to TRBD2. Trimming took 5 bases from V and 6 from J; bases not matched to a gene: 5. The CDR3 loop spans 15 amino acids. Germline values: CDR1 LGHNA, CDR2 YNFKEQ.

This clone was observed a single time. The chain links TRBV21-1 to TRBJ2-1; the listed D gene, TRBD2, was not tested against the DNA. TRBV21-1 is reported as a pseudogene. This CDR3 region has 15 residues. The CDR3 is CASSKEGLVGNEQFF. CDR3 sequence (DNA): TGTGCCAGCAGCAAAGAGGGACTAGTGGGCAATGAGCAGTTCTTC.

The chain recombines TRBV13 with TRBJ2-7; TRBD2 agrees at 15 bases. The CDR3 extends over 15 amino acids. Germline CDR1 reads PRHDT; CDR2 reads FYEKMQ (reference sequence). The V segment lost 4 bases and the J segment 7 bases; nucleotides outside the gene matches: 5. For the CDR3, the DNA is TGTGCCAGCAGCTCCGGGACTAGCGGGAGGTGGGAGCAGTACTTC. Translation: CASSSGTSGRWEQYF.

This chain connects TRBV11-2 to TRBJ2-3, with D possibly being TRBD1 (5 bases). Trimming took off 1 base at V and 5 bases at J, with 13 bases between the two ends. Germline V gene data show CDR1 as SGHAT and CDR2 as FQNNGV. CDR3 length: 15 amino acids. CDR3 DNA sequence: TGTGCCAGCAGCTTAGCGGGCCAGGGCGGAGATACGCAGTATTTT. It translates to CASSLAGQGGDTQYF.

This chain connects TRBV15 to TRBJ2-1; TRBD2 might be the D (6 bases). The CDR3 covers 14 residues. V was trimmed by 5 bases and J by 4 bases, leaving 12 bases between them. Germline V gene data show CDR1 as LNHNV and CDR2 as YYDKDF (reference sequence). The CDR3 region has the DNA TGTGCCACCAGCGGGAGTAGCGGATACAATGAGCAGTTCTTC. Its protein is CATSGSSGYNEQFF.

The chain links TRBV7-2 to TRBJ2-1, with 7 bases aligning to TRBD2. V was pared by 2 bases and J by 5 bases, with 6 bases of the junction left unmatched. The CDR3 runs to 15 residues. Germline V gives CDR1 SGHTA, CDR2 FQGNSA. CDR3 nucleotides: TGTGCCAGCAGCTTAATGGGACTACTAAACAATGAGCAGTTCTTC. Translation: CASSLMGLLNNEQFF. Using reference TRBV7-2 and TRBJ2-1 for the parts outside the CDR3, the full variable domain is GAGVSQSPSNKVTEKGKDVELRCDPISGHTALYWYRQSLGQGLEFLIYFQGNSAPDKSGLPSDRFSAERTGGSVSTLTIQRTQQEDSAVYLCASSLMGLLNNEQFFGPGTRLTVL.

This rearrangement joins TRBV7-2 to TRBJ2-7; D not certain. CDR3 length: 14 residues. V lost 2 bases and J 3 bases, leaving 11 bases between the germline ends. Germline V gene lookup returns CDR1 SGHTA and CDR2 FQGNSA. The CDR3: CASSLNPFGYEQYF. CDR3 bases: TGTGCCAGCAGCTTAAATCCCTTTGGCTACGAGCAGTACTTC. Filled out from reference TRBV7-2 and TRBJ2-7, the complete variable domain reads GAGVSQSPSNKVTEKGKDVELRCDPISGHTALYWYRQSLGQGLEFLIYFQGNSAPDKSGLPSDRFSAERTGGSVSTLTIQRTQQEDSAVYLCASSLNPFGYEQYFGPGTRLTVT.

The chain carries TRBV18 and TRBJ2-4; 11 nucleotides agree with TRBD1. After removal of 3 bases from V and 8 bases from J, the junction contained 12 bases not matched to a gene. The CDR3 is 17 residues long. The germline V gene has CDR1 KGHSH and CDR2 LQKENI. The CDR3 loop is CASSPTQGTGGLDIQYF. DNA for the CDR3: TGTGCCAGCTCACCGACCCAAGGGACAGGGGGTTTGGACATTCAGTACTTC.

Regarding this clone: Different DNA sequences within this sample yield the same CDR3. The V gene is TRBV9, the J gene TRBJ2-3; 11 bases line up with TRBD2. The V segment lost 4 bases and the J segment 1 base; nucleotides outside the gene matches: 8. Germline V gene data show CDR1 as SGDLS and CDR2 as YYNGEE. The CDR3 is made up of 17 amino acids. The CDR3 region has the DNA TGTGCCAGCAGCCGCGACGGGACTAGCGGAGGCACAGATACGCAGTATTTT. Protein product: CASSRDGTSGGTDTQYF.